These 10 T cell receptor beta chains originate from one sample sequenced in a study of blood T cells in healthy people across ages. Using a J-beta primer mix together with a sample-barcoded 5' primer, a second PCR was run for 7 to 11 cycles. One entry per CDR3 protein results from TCRdb running MiXCR on the 5' RACE reads. The data contain hundreds of thousands of distinct CDR3 sequences, around two fifths of them seen just once; the ten biggest clones take up approximately 20%. Input material: blood. The receptors shown here come from a man aged 55 to 70 in good health.

The table lists this clonotype with a few counts. The V call is TRBV6-2 or TRBV6-3, the J call TRBJ2-7, with D possibly TRBD2 on 6 matching bases. Germline CDR1 MNHEY, CDR2 SVGEGT. The CDR3 consists of 12 residues. The V end lost 5 bases, the J end lost 6 bases, and 11 bases lay between the germline ends. In nucleotides, the CDR3 is TGTGCCAGCAGTCCGGGGGATCGCGAGCAGTACTTC. This codes for CASSPGDREQYF.

This clonotype was counted only a few times. The rearrangement links TRBV6-2 or TRBV6-3 to TRBJ2-7, with D hard to call. Trimming took off 6 bases at V and 2 bases at J, with 11 bases between the two ends. The CDR3 is 13 residues long. Germline CDR1 and CDR2: MNHEY and SVGEGT. The CDR3 sequence is CASRATGTYEQYF. The CDR3 region has the DNA TGTGCCAGCAGAGCGACTGGAACCTACGAGCAGTACTTC.

The J gene is TRBJ1-1, the V gene TRBV4-1; 7 bases map to TRBD1. CDR1 is MGHRA, CDR2 YSYEKL, per germline. Trimming removed 8 bases from V and 3 bases from J; junction bases left unmatched: 15. The CDR3 is 16 residues long. DNA for the CDR3: TGCGCCAGCGGCCTTACCCCCGGACAGGAGTACACTGAAGCTTTCTTT. Amino acids: CASGLTPGQEYTEAFF.

The V and J genes are TRBV5-5 and TRBJ1-2, with TRBD1 matching over 10 bases. J lost 4 bases, V lost 0 bases, and 9 bases had no gene match. The CDR3 totals 17 residues. Per germline, CDR1 SGHKS and CDR2 YYEKEE (reference sequence). Here the CDR3 DNA reads TGTGCCAGCAGCTTGGGACAGGGGGCTAACGGTATCTATGGCTACACCTTC. Translated, it gives CASSLGQGANGIYGYTF.

The rearrangement uses TRBV11-2 and TRBJ1-4; no reliable D call. This CDR3 spans 14 amino acids. V was trimmed by 6 bases and J by 0 bases, leaving 8 bases between them. The germline CDR1 and CDR2 sequences are SGHAT and FQNNGV. The CDR3 nucleotides are TGTGCCAGCAGACCGAGGGCAACTAATGAAAAACTGTTTTTT. This encodes CASRPRATNEKLFF.

This sequence joins TRBV12-3 or TRBV12-4 and TRBJ2-5; 7 bases map to TRBD2. CDR3 length: 14 amino acids. V lost 6 bases to trimming and J lost 5 bases; unmatched junction nucleotides: 9. The CDR3 DNA is TGTGCCAGCAGGCAGCGTCGGGAGGTGGAGACCCAGTACTTC. Protein product: CASRQRREVETQYF.

This clonotype has a single count. This rearrangement joins TRBV7-8 to TRBJ2-3; TRBD2 agrees at 12 bases. The V gene end was trimmed by 5 bases and the J gene end by 4 bases; junction bases not matched to a gene: 7. The CDR3 is 16 residues long. In germline, CDR1 is SGHVS, CDR2 FQNEAQ. CDR3 sequence reads: CASSASSGGAPDTQYF. The CDR3, as DNA: TGTGCCAGCAGCGCATCTAGCGGGGGGGCCCCAGATACGCAGTATTTT.

V is TRBV28 and J is TRBJ2-7; D might be TRBD2 (7 bases). This CDR3 is built from 16 residues. Trimming took 2 bases from V and 2 from J, leaving 16 bases between them. In germline, CDR1 is MDHEN, CDR2 SYDVKM. The CDR3 coding sequence is TGTGCCAGCAGTTTAGAGGGGGGGCGACCGACCTACGAGCAGTACTTC. This codes for CASSLEGGRPTYEQYF. The complete variable domain, with remaining parts taken from reference TRBV28 and TRBJ2-7, reads DVKVTQSSRYLVKRTGEKVFLECVQDMDHENMFWYRQDPGLGLRLIYFSYDVKMKEKGDIPEGYSVSREKKERFSLILESASTNQTSMYLCASSLEGGRPTYEQYFGPGTRLTVT.

In this sample, this clonotype turned up many times. The chain links TRBV13 to TRBJ1-6; 9 bases map to TRBD1. The V segment lost 5 bases and the J segment 8 bases; nucleotides outside the gene matches: 7. The CDR3 has 15 amino acids. Germline CDR1 is PRHDT and CDR2 is FYEKMQ (reference sequence). The CDR3 DNA follows: TGTGCCAGCAGCCTATACAGGGGGCTCGATTCACCCCTCCACTTT. As protein: CASSLYRGLDSPLHF.

The chain combines TRBV2 with TRBJ2-3; perhaps TRBD1 as D (6 bases). This CDR3 has 15 amino acids. The V end was cut by 6 bases, the J end by 2 bases, with 15 bases between. Germline-derived CDR1 and CDR2 are SNHLY and FYNNEI. The CDR3 DNA follows: TGTGCCAGCAGGGCTGGGACACACAACACAGATACGCAGTATTTT. This translates into CASRAGTHNTDTQYF.